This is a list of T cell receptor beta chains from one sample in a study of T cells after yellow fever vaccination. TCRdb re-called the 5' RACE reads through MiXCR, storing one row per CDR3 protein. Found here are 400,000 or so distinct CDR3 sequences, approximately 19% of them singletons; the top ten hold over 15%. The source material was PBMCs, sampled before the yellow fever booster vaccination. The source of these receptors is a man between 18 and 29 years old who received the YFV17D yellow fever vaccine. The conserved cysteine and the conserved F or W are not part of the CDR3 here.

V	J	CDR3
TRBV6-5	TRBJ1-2	ASSRMNYGYT
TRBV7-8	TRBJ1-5	ASSLETTLAQPQH
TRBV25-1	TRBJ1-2	ASSGRTGSDYT
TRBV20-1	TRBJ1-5	SAATGSNQPQH
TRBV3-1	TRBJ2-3	ASSPVTSGPADTQY
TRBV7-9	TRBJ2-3	ASSLGLRGGARDTQY
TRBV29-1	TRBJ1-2	SASDMHYGYT
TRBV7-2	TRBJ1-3	ASSLFGYGNTIY
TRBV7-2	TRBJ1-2	ASSPQGYHYT
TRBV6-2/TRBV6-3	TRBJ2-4	ASSYSGWRAKNIQY
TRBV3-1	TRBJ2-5	ASSQKTDKSQETQY
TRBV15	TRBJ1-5	ATSRSWGGIGNQPQH
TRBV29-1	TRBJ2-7	SVARTGDLYEQY
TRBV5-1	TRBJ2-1	ASSRGAYNNEQF
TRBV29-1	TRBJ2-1	SVRRNEQF
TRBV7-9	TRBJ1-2	ASSFDLRGPYGYT
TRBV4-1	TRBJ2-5	ASSPLRQAQETQY